These T cell receptor beta chains were read from a single sample in a study of T cell responses to AZD1222 COVID-19 vaccine. Clones were sequenced by immunoSEQ multiplex PCR, and TCRdb holds only the in-frame ones, with some missing. The repertoire holds about 100,000 clones, approximately 89% seen once, with over 3% in the top ten. The specimen was peripheral blood, collected on day 0 of MenACWY control vaccination. The receptors shown here come from an adult in good health. CDR3s include the opening cysteine and the closing phenylalanine or tryptophan. The D gene is left open where the match is weak. Clone size is not always given. Where it is, it says once, few, many or a class for expanded clones.

cdr3_nt: TGTGCCAGCACGGTCGCAGGGATGGACACTGAAGCTTTCTTT
cdr3_aa: CASTVAGMDTEAFF
v_call: TRBV7-9
j_call: TRBJ1-1
clone_size: NA
d_call: NA

cdr3_nt: TGTGCCAGTAGTATACTGGACCGAGCAACTAATGAAAAACTGTTTTTT
cdr3_aa: CASSILDRATNEKLFF
v_call: TRBV19
j_call: TRBJ1-4
clone_size: NA
d_call: NA

cdr3_nt: TGTGCCAGCAGAGACGGGGGCAACTCCTACAATGAGCAGTTCTTC
cdr3_aa: CASRDGGNSYNEQFF
v_call: TRBV28
j_call: TRBJ2-1
clone_size: NA
d_call: NA

cdr3_nt: TGTGCCAGCAGGTCGGCAGTGAACTATGGCTACACCTTC
cdr3_aa: CASRSAVNYGYTF
v_call: TRBV12-3/TRBV12-4
j_call: TRBJ1-2
clone_size: NA
d_call: NA

cdr3_nt: TGTGCCAGCAGCAGGAACAGGGGGCGCTGGGCCGAGCAGTACTTC
cdr3_aa: CASSRNRGRWAEQYF
v_call: TRBV7-2
j_call: TRBJ2-7
clone_size: NA
d_call: TRBD1

cdr3_nt: TGTGCCAGCAGGGATAGGACAGTCCTACATCATAATTCACCCCTCCACTTT
cdr3_aa: CASRDRTVLHHNSPLHF
v_call: TRBV27
j_call: TRBJ1-6
clone_size: NA
d_call: NA

cdr3_nt: TGTGCCAGTAGTATGAAGGCAGACACTAACTATGGCTACACCTTC
cdr3_aa: CASSMKADTNYGYTF
v_call: TRBV19
j_call: TRBJ1-2
clone_size: NA
d_call: NA

cdr3_nt: TGTGCCAGCAGCTTGGCCCCCGAGACAGGGCTCCACGAGCAGTACTTC
cdr3_aa: CASSLAPETGLHEQYF
v_call: TRBV7-6
j_call: TRBJ2-7
clone_size: NA
d_call: TRBD1

cdr3_nt: TGTGCCAGCAGTTACCGGCTTAACCCAGATACGCAGTATTTT
cdr3_aa: CASSYRLNPDTQYF
v_call: TRBV6-5
j_call: TRBJ2-3
clone_size: NA
d_call: NA

cdr3_nt: TGTGCCAGCAGCCCCAGCGACTCTGGAAACACCATATATTTT
cdr3_aa: CASSPSDSGNTIYF
v_call: TRBV2
j_call: TRBJ1-3
clone_size: NA
d_call: NA

cdr3_nt: TGCGCCAGCAGCCGCGAAGACAGGGAAAAGCAAGCTTTCTTT
cdr3_aa: CASSREDREKQAFF
v_call: TRBV4-3
j_call: TRBJ1-1
clone_size: NA
d_call: TRBD1

cdr3_nt: TGTGCCAGCAGCTTTAGATTAGCGGGGGCCGAGCAGTTCTTC
cdr3_aa: CASSFRLAGAEQFF
v_call: TRBV7-2
j_call: TRBJ2-1
clone_size: once
d_call: TRBD2

cdr3_nt: TGTGCCAGCAGCCAAGAAATGCGGGGGGATTACAATGAGCAGTTCTTC
cdr3_aa: CASSQEMRGDYNEQFF
v_call: TRBV3-1/TRBV3-2
j_call: TRBJ2-1
clone_size: NA
d_call: TRBD2

cdr3_nt: TGTGCCAGCAGTTTATACGCCGGGCAGGACAATGAGCAGTTCTTC
cdr3_aa: CASSLYAGQDNEQFF
v_call: TRBV28
j_call: TRBJ2-1
clone_size: NA
d_call: NA

cdr3_nt: TGTGCCAGCAGCTTAGCAGCCTACAATGAGCAGTTCTTC
cdr3_aa: CASSLAAYNEQFF
v_call: TRBV11-2
j_call: TRBJ2-1
clone_size: NA
d_call: NA

cdr3_nt: TGCAGCGTTGAAGATCCGGACAGGAGCTCCTACAATGAGCAGTTCTTC
cdr3_aa: CSVEDPDRSSYNEQFF
v_call: TRBV29-1
j_call: TRBJ2-1
clone_size: NA
d_call: TRBD1

cdr3_nt: TGTGCCAGCAGCGTAGGGGAGGGTGGCTACACCTTC
cdr3_aa: CASSVGEGGYTF
v_call: TRBV9
j_call: TRBJ1-2
clone_size: NA
d_call: NA

cdr3_nt: TGTGCCAGCAGCCAAGCGAGAGGGCAGGGGGATTCACCCCTCCACTTT
cdr3_aa: CASSQARGQGDSPLHF
v_call: TRBV4-2
j_call: TRBJ1-6
clone_size: once
d_call: TRBD1

cdr3_nt: TGTGCCAGCAGCTTAGCCGGACACCCGAACTATGGCTACACCTTC
cdr3_aa: CASSLAGHPNYGYTF
v_call: TRBV11-2
j_call: TRBJ1-2
clone_size: NA
d_call: NA

cdr3_nt: TGTGCCACCAGTGACGGGACGAGTCAATACGAGCAGTACTTC
cdr3_aa: CATSDGTSQYEQYF
v_call: TRBV24-1
j_call: TRBJ2-7
clone_size: NA
d_call: NA

cdr3_nt: TGTGCCAGCAGACCGGGACAGGGCGGAAACACCATATATTTT
cdr3_aa: CASRPGQGGNTIYF
v_call: TRBV28
j_call: TRBJ1-3
clone_size: NA
d_call: TRBD1

cdr3_nt: TGCGCCAGCAGCCAGGGGACAGGGGGCGGCAATTCACCCCTCCACTTT
cdr3_aa: CASSQGTGGGNSPLHF
v_call: TRBV4-3
j_call: TRBJ1-6
clone_size: NA
d_call: TRBD1